The entry below describes one T cell receptor (beta chain). The data were obtained in a study of patients and donors after allogeneic stem cell transplantation. V shed 3 bases and J shed 5 bases, with 11 bases lying between them. Germline lookup yields CDR1 MNHEY and CDR2 SVGEGT. The CDR3 length is 14 residues. In TCRdb, the RT-PCR reads were re-called with MiXCR into one record per CDR3 protein. This sample has under 200,000 distinct CDR3 sequences, with around 30% found just once. Material: blood, either unsorted or a sorted T cell fraction (not recorded which). This chain links TRBV6-2 or TRBV6-3 with TRBJ1-5, with D possibly being TRBD1 (5 bases). This TCR came from a human donor who was either an allogeneic HSCT recipient or a stem cell or donor lymphocyte infusion donor (not recorded which). It is not recorded whose cells these are; they may come from a transplant donor. CDR3 sequence (DNA): TGTGCCAGCAGTTATCTGACAGTGGATCAGCCCCAGCATTTT. It codes for CASSYLTVDQPQHF.